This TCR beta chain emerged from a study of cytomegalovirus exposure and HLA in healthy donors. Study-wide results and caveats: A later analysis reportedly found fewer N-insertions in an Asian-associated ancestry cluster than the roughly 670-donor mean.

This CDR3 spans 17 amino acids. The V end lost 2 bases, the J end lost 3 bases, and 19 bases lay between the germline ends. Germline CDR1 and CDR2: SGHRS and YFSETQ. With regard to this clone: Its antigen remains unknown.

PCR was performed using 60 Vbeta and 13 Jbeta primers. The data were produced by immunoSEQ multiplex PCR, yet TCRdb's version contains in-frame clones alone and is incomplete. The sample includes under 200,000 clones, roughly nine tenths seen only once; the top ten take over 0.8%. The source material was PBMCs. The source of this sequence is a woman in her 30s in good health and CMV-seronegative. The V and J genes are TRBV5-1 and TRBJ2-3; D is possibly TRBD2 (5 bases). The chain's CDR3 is CASSFLGGGLTTDTQYF. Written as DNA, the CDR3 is TGCGCCAGCAGCTTCTTAGGAGGCGGTCTAACGACAGATACGCAGTATTTT.